This entry lists 28 T cell receptor beta chains sequenced from one sample in a study of neoadjuvant nivolumab and ipilimumab in lung cancer. Repertoires were generated with immunoSEQ multiplex PCR, while TCRdb's copy carries only in-frame clones and drops some. The table lists fewer than 20,000 clones, about 87% of them singletons, with around 2.1% in the top ten. Sequences were derived from peripheral blood, sampled before neoadjuvant nivolumab, alone or with ipilimumab. Receptors were obtained from an adult with non-small cell lung cancer.

This chain links TRBV6-5 with TRBJ1-2, with a possible D match to TRBD1 (6 bases). V lost 2 bases and J lost 7, with 17 bases in between. This CDR3 has 15 residues. Germline V CDR1 and CDR2: MNHEY, SVGAGI. The CDR3 is CASSYSGRGRGGYTF. The CDR3 nucleotides read TGTGCCAGCAGTTACAGTGGCAGGGGAAGGGGTGGCTACACCTTC.

The chain links TRBV20-1 to TRBJ2-7; 8 bases map to TRBD2. This CDR3 spans 11 amino acids. After removal of 6 bases from V and 6 bases from J, the junction contained 4 bases not matched to a gene. Germline CDR1 and CDR2: DFQATT and SNEGSKA (reference sequence). In DNA form, the CDR3 reads TGCAGTGCCCGGGAGGGACGCGAGCAGTACTTC. This encodes CSAREGREQYF.

The CDR3 sequence: CAWPRDRVGYTF. The CDR3 DNA is TGTGCCTGGCCTCGGGACAGGGTTGGCTACACCTTC. The chain carries TRBV30 and TRBJ1-2, with 9 bases that match TRBD1. Germline assignment: CDR1 GTSNPN and CDR2 SVGIG (reference sequence). The CDR3 is 12 residues long. V was clipped by 5 bases and J by 7 bases; unmatched bases: 5.

The rearrangement links TRBV2 to TRBJ1-2; no reliable D call. V lost 0 bases to trimming and J lost 8 bases, with 10 bases between them. Germline assignment: CDR1 SNHLY and CDR2 FYNNEI. This CDR3 has 13 residues. The CDR3 DNA reads TGTGCCAGCAGTGAAGCTACAGTTGGAGGCTACACCTTC. Residues: CASSEATVGGYTF.

The chain carries TRBV5-1 and TRBJ2-7, with D tentatively TRBD1 (6 bases). The germline V gene encodes CDR1 SGHRS and CDR2 YFSETQ. The germline V and J ends were trimmed by 4 bases and 0 bases, with 20 bases remaining between them. The CDR3 has 17 amino acids. The CDR3 sequence: CASSGGATGDRSYEQYF. In DNA form, the CDR3 reads TGCGCCAGCAGCGGGGGAGCGACAGGCGATCGCTCCTACGAGCAGTACTTC.

This chain joins TRBV2 and TRBJ2-7; D is ambiguous. This CDR3 is 15 amino acids long. Per germline, CDR1 SNHLY and CDR2 FYNNEI. Deletions cut 5 bases from V and 1 base from J, with 15 bases between. In nucleotides, the CDR3 is TGTGCCAGCAGTCTGGTTGGCTCGAGTTCCTACGAGCAGTACTTC. Amino acid sequence: CASSLVGSSSYEQYF. Full variable domain (missing parts from reference TRBV2 and TRBJ2-7): EPEVTQTPSHQVTQMGQEVILRCVPISNHLYFYWYRQILGQKVEFLVSFYNNEISEKSEIFDDQFSVERPDGSNFTLKIRSTKLEDSAMYFCASSLVGSSSYEQYFGPGTRLTVT.

The chain recombines TRBV15 with TRBJ2-1; 9 bases fit TRBD2. The CDR3 totals 19 residues. The V and J ends lost 0 bases and 5 bases, in that order; junction bases with no gene match: 14. CDR1 LNHNV and CDR2 YYDKDF come from the germline V gene (reference sequence). The CDR3 coding sequence is TGTGCCACCAGCAGAGATTATGGTAGTGGCGGGAGGGCCGACAATGAGCAGTTCTTC. This gives the protein CATSRDYGSGGRADNEQFF. Together with reference TRBV15 and TRBJ2-1, the CDR3 gives the full variable domain: DAMVIQNPRYQVTQFGKPVTLSCSQTLNHNVMYWYQQKSSQAPKLLFHYYDKDFNNEADTPDNFQSRRPNTSFCFLDIRSPGLGDTAMYLCATSRDYGSGGRADNEQFFGPGTRLTVL.

The J gene is TRBJ2-3, the V gene TRBV5-1, with a possible D match to TRBD2 (5 bases). Trimming left V 0 bases short and J 0 bases short, with 5 bases between. The CDR3 runs to 14 residues. The germline gives CDR1 SGHRS, CDR2 YFSETQ. DNA of the CDR3: TGCGCCAGCAGCTTGGGGAGGAGCACAGATACGCAGTATTTT. It yields the protein CASSLGRSTDTQYF.

The rearrangement uses TRBV14 and TRBJ2-1; D is tentatively TRBD1 or TRBD2 (5 bases each). Trimming stripped 0 bases from V and 0 bases from J, with 15 bases between. CDR1 is SGHDN, CDR2 FVKESK, per germline. The CDR3 is 18 amino acids. The CDR3 nucleotides are TGTGCCAGCAGCCAAGATCTTCGGGACGCCTACTCCTACAATGAGCAGTTCTTC. This translates into CASSQDLRDAYSYNEQFF.

J is TRBJ1-2 and V is TRBV7-9; D is ambiguous. Germline V gene data show CDR1 as SEHNR and CDR2 as FQNEAQ (reference sequence). Trimming stripped 1 base from V and 4 bases from J, with 4 bases between. CDR3 size: 12 residues. This CDR3 reads CASSLGSYGYTF. For the CDR3, the DNA is TGTGCCAGCAGCTTAGGTAGCTATGGCTACACCTTC.

CDR3 residues: CASSRGRESETQYF. The CDR3 bases are TGTGCCAGCAGCCGTGGGCGGGAGTCAGAGACCCAGTACTTC. The rearrangement joins TRBV7-7 to TRBJ2-5, with 7 bases fitting TRBD2. CDR1 SSHAT and CDR2 FNYEAQ come from the germline V gene (reference sequence). The CDR3 has 14 amino acids. V trimming: 5 bases; J trimming: 4 bases; junction bases outside the gene matches: 7.

The chain links TRBV6-1 to TRBJ2-3, with 7 positions matching TRBD2. This CDR3 is built from 14 residues. Germline CDR1 and CDR2: MNHNS and SASEGT. The V and J ends lost 6 bases and 4 bases, in that order; junction bases with no gene match: 7. The CDR3 protein is CASRNERDSDTQYF. CDR3 nucleotide sequence: TGTGCCAGCAGGAATGAGCGGGATTCAGATACGCAGTATTTT.

The V call is TRBV9, the J call TRBJ1-1; 9 positions agree with TRBD1. The CDR3 covers 16 residues. Germline-derived CDR1 and CDR2 are SGDLS and YYNGEE. After removal of 0 bases from V and 4 bases from J, the junction contained 7 bases not matched to a gene. The CDR3 is CASSVAAGQGSTEAFF. DNA of the CDR3: TGTGCCAGCAGCGTAGCCGCAGGACAGGGGAGCACTGAAGCTTTCTTT.

V is TRBV4-3 and J is TRBJ1-1, with 7 positions matching TRBD1. Looked up from germline, CDR1 is LGHNA and CDR2 is YSLEER. V trimming: 4 bases; J trimming: 0 bases; junction bases outside the gene matches: 5. The CDR3 loop spans 15 amino acids. The CDR3 reads CASSLQDRVNTEAFF. In DNA, the CDR3 is TGCGCCAGCAGCCTCCAAGACAGGGTGAACACTGAAGCTTTCTTT.

This clone came up once. The V gene is TRBV25-1, the J gene TRBJ2-7, with 8 bases fitting TRBD2. The CDR3 covers 14 residues. Trimming at V came to 3 bases and at J to 4 bases, leaving 5 bases not matched to a gene. Germline V gene sequence: CDR1 MGHDK, CDR2 SYGVNS. The CDR3: CASSDSGKTYEQYF. In nucleotides, the CDR3 is TGTGCCAGCAGTGATAGCGGGAAGACATACGAGCAGTACTTC.

The chain's CDR3 is CASSSLSGDTQYF. The CDR3 coding sequence is TGTGCCAGCAGTAGTCTAAGCGGAGATACGCAGTATTTT. The chain is built from TRBV5-6 and TRBJ2-3; a possible D gene is TRBD2 (5 bases). Germline lookup yields CDR1 SGHDT and CDR2 YYEEEE. The CDR3 contains 13 residues. The ends were cut back, 5 bases at V and 5 bases at J, with 12 bases in the middle.

The chain carries TRBV19 and TRBJ2-1; TRBD2 matches 9 bases. With V trimmed by 4 bases and J by 1 base, 5 bases remained unmatched. Germline CDR1 and CDR2: LNHDA and SQIVND (reference sequence). This CDR3 has 16 amino acids. The chain's CDR3 is CASSTQREASYNEQFF. CDR3 bases: TGTGCCAGTAGTACTCAGCGGGAGGCGTCCTACAATGAGCAGTTCTTC.

V and J are TRBV5-1 and TRBJ1-2, with TRBD1 identical over 9 bases. Germline loops: CDR1 SGHRS, CDR2 YFSETQ. The trim removed 5 bases at V and 6 bases at J, leaving 8 bases unmatched. This CDR3 contains 14 residues. The CDR3 protein is CASSAGTGTDGYTF. Here the CDR3 DNA reads TGCGCCAGCAGTGCCGGGACAGGGACAGATGGCTACACCTTC.

The chain recombines TRBV4-2 with TRBJ2-1; D unclear. The CDR3 spans 14 residues. CDR1 and CDR2 (germline): LGHNA, YNFKEQ. V was trimmed by 8 bases and J by 3 bases, leaving 14 bases between them. The CDR3 bases are TGTGCCAGCTCCGGGTCAGAGCTCTACAATGAGCAGTTCTTC. Encoded protein: CASSGSELYNEQFF.

V gene TRBV18 combines with J gene TRBJ2-1; possible D gene TRBD2, 6 bases. Germline V lookup: CDR1 KGHSH, CDR2 LQKENI. There are 15 residues in the CDR3. With 1 base removed from V and 4 bases from J, the gap between germline ends came to 11 bases. This chain's CDR3 is CASSPQVAVYNEQFF. CDR3 bases: TGTGCCAGCTCACCACAGGTAGCGGTTTACAATGAGCAGTTCTTC.

The V and J genes are TRBV29-1 and TRBJ2-5; D uncertain. The CDR3 extends over 11 amino acids. V dropped 4 bases and J dropped 5 bases, with 8 bases sitting between them. Per the germline V gene, CDR1 is SQVTM and CDR2 is ANQGSEA. The CDR3 region has the DNA TGCAGCGTTGGGCTACCGGAGACCCAGTACTTC. Protein product: CSVGLPETQYF.

V and J are TRBV5-1 and TRBJ1-1; 11 positions agree with TRBD1. This CDR3 is built from 14 residues. After removal of 4 bases from V and 10 bases from J, the junction contained 9 bases not matched to a gene. Germline V gene lookup returns CDR1 SGHRS and CDR2 YFSETQ. The CDR3 spells CASSPGQGVNGAFF. Written as DNA, the CDR3 is TGCGCCAGCAGCCCGGGACAGGGGGTTAATGGAGCTTTCTTT.

The V call is TRBV30, the J call TRBJ1-5; D call uncertain. Germline values: CDR1 GTSNPN, CDR2 SVGIG (reference sequence). CDR3 length equals 15 residues. V lost 0 bases and J lost 3, with 12 bases in between. CDR3 coding DNA: TGTGCCTGGAGTGTACAGAACAGCTTCAATCAGCCCCAGCATTTT. It codes for CAWSVQNSFNQPQHF.

The chain employs TRBV2 and TRBJ2-7; D not resolved. There are 12 residues in the CDR3. CDR1 and CDR2 (germline): SNHLY, FYNNEI. Trimming stripped 1 base from V and 4 bases from J, with 5 bases between. The CDR3 sequence: CASSEVGYEQYF. DNA of the CDR3: TGTGCCAGCAGTGAAGTGGGGTACGAGCAGTACTTC.

The chain couples TRBV9 to TRBJ1-3; D is perhaps TRBD1 (6 bases). The V and J ends lost 3 bases and 4 bases respectively, with 14 bases between them. CDR3 length: 15 amino acids. In germline, CDR1 is SGDLS, CDR2 YYNGEE. In DNA form, the CDR3 reads TGTGCCAGCAGCGCCCCGGTGGGGGCAGGAAACACCATATATTTT. Amino acids: CASSAPVGAGNTIYF.

V is TRBV7-2 and J is TRBJ2-1; D is uncertain. Germline V gene sequence: CDR1 SGHTA, CDR2 FQGNSA. The CDR3 totals 14 residues. V lost 1 base to trimming and J lost 5 bases, with 9 bases between them. The chain's CDR3 is CASSLGTHDNEQFF. The CDR3 DNA is TGTGCCAGCAGCTTAGGGACCCACGACAATGAGCAGTTCTTC.

This chain uses TRBV7-9 with TRBJ1-1; 8 bases map to TRBD1. Germline CDR1 SEHNR, CDR2 FQNEAQ (reference sequence). Losses at the gene ends were 2 bases for V and 2 bases for J; bases not matched to a gene: 1. The CDR3 contains 14 residues. The CDR3 nucleotides are TGTGCCAGCAGCTTAACAGGGGGTAACACTGAAGCTTTCTTT. Residues: CASSLTGGNTEAFF. The variable domain in full, completed from reference TRBV7-9 and TRBJ1-1, reads DTGVSQNPRHKITKRGQNVTFRCDPISEHNRLYWYRQTLGQGPEFLTYFQNEAQLEKSRLLSDRFSAERPKGSFSTLEIQRTEQGDSAMYLCASSLTGGNTEAFFGQGTRLTVV.

The chain is built from TRBV7-9 and TRBJ2-7, with TRBD2 identical over 9 bases. This CDR3 has 15 amino acids. The trim removed 3 bases at V and 4 bases at J, leaving 7 bases unmatched. Looked up from germline, CDR1 is SEHNR and CDR2 is FQNEAQ (reference sequence). CDR3 protein: CASSLISGRVYEQYF. The CDR3 DNA reads as TGTGCCAGCAGCTTGATTAGCGGGAGAGTATACGAGCAGTACTTC.